The 17 T cell receptor beta chains in this list originate from one sample, sequenced in a study of OX40 agonist ivuxolimab in advanced cancers. Assay: immunoSEQ multiplex PCR; the TCRdb copy retains only in-frame clones and omits some. The sample yields some 37,000 clones, approximately 86% seen once. Here the sequenced sample was CD4+ or CD8+ T cells sorted from blood, taken in a trial of the OX40 agonist ivuxolimab. All receptors derive from an adult with an advanced solid tumor such as melanoma, head and neck, liver or kidney cancer.

In nucleotides, the CDR3 is TGTGCTAGTGGTCGGGGTCGGGCTTCCAATGAGCAGTTCTTC. Translation gives CASGRGRASNEQFF. This rearrangement joins TRBV12-5 to TRBJ2-1; tentatively, D is TRBD2 (5 bases). The V and J ends lost 5 bases and 6 bases respectively, with 14 bases between them. Germline-derived CDR1 and CDR2 are LGHNT and FRNRAP. CDR3 size: 14 residues.

The chain has TRBV4-3 and TRBJ2-3; perhaps TRBD2 as D (7 bases). CDR3 size: 16 residues. Germline CDR1 reads LGHNA; CDR2 reads YSLEER. Trimming cost V 1 base and J 6 bases, with 17 bases left between them. The chain's CDR3 is CASSQVSAAGADTQYF. The CDR3, as DNA: TGCGCCAGCAGCCAAGTTTCTGCCGCGGGGGCGGATACGCAGTATTTT.

The chain couples TRBV9 to TRBJ2-7, with a weak D call TRBD1 (6 bases). The germline V gene encodes CDR1 SGDLS and CDR2 YYNGEE. The V and J ends lost 5 bases and 3 bases respectively, with 18 bases between them. The CDR3 has 15 amino acids. CDR3 nucleotide sequence: TGTGCCAGCAGTCAACTCGGGACATATAACTACGAGCAGTACTTC. Its protein is CASSQLGTYNYEQYF.

The rearrangement joins TRBV9 to TRBJ1-2, with 9 bases lining up with TRBD1. Germline loops: CDR1 SGDLS, CDR2 YYNGEE. The length of the CDR3 is 19 residues. The V and J ends lost 3 bases and 2 bases, in that order; junction bases with no gene match: 17. The CDR3 DNA is TGTGCCAGCAGCGCGTTACCTCCTGGGGGGACAGGGCTGAACTATGGCTACACCTTC. Protein sequence: CASSALPPGGTGLNYGYTF.

This chain joins TRBV7-9 and TRBJ1-2; D may be TRBD1 (6 bases). The ends were cut back, 4 bases at V and 0 bases at J, with 9 bases in the middle. Germline V gene lookup returns CDR1 SEHNR and CDR2 FQNEAQ (reference sequence). This CDR3 has 14 residues. As DNA, the CDR3 is TGTGCCAGCAGCTCAGGGGCGACTAACTATGGCTACACCTTC. It specifies CASSSGATNYGYTF.

The chain employs TRBV15 and TRBJ2-1; D might be TRBD1 (5 bases). The CDR3 is 14 amino acids. Germline V gene sequence: CDR1 LNHNV, CDR2 YYDKDF (reference sequence). V was trimmed by 1 base and J by 9 bases, leaving 13 bases between them. CDR3 in amino acids: CATSRGGSQGEQFF. The CDR3 DNA follows: TGTGCCACCAGCAGAGGAGGTAGCCAGGGTGAGCAGTTCTTC.

A single count supports this clone. V is TRBV5-6 and J is TRBJ1-1; TRBD1 agrees at 7 bases. Germline V gene data show CDR1 as SGHDT and CDR2 as YYEEEE. The V segment lost 4 bases and the J segment 1 base; nucleotides outside the gene matches: 13. CDR3 length: 17 amino acids. CDR3 bases: TGTGCCAGCAGCAAATCGACAGGGCGCATCCGGAACACTGAAGCTTTCTTT. Protein: CASSKSTGRIRNTEAFF.

The chain is built from TRBV18 and TRBJ1-5, with D possibly TRBD1 on 5 matching bases. The CDR3 covers 15 residues. Germline loops: CDR1 KGHSH, CDR2 LQKENI. V was pared by 2 bases and J by 7 bases, with 15 bases between. The CDR3 DNA follows: TGTGCCAGCTCACCAGTAGGGCAGGAGGGGCAGCCCCAGCATTTT. As protein: CASSPVGQEGQPQHF.

This chain joins TRBV27 and TRBJ1-4; TRBD1 is a possible D gene (5 bases). CDR3 length: 15 residues. From germline, CDR1 is MNHEY and CDR2 SMNVEV (reference sequence). The V end was cut by 8 bases, the J end by 3 bases, with 16 bases between. This chain's CDR3 is CASGRGDRSNEKLFF. CDR3 DNA sequence: TGTGCCAGCGGACGGGGGGATCGCTCTAATGAAAAACTGTTTTTT.

The rearrangement uses TRBV6-4 and TRBJ1-5; a weak D match, TRBD1 (6 bases). This CDR3 is built from 16 residues. CDR1 is MRHNA and CDR2 is SNTAGT in the germline V gene. Trimming cost V 6 bases and J 8 bases, with 23 bases left between them. CDR3 sequence (DNA): TGTGCCAGCAGGGGCCGGGGGCGGAGGGGGAAGGAGCCCCAGCATTTT. This encodes CASRGRGRRGKEPQHF.

The chain joins TRBV29-1 to TRBJ1-4; D is undetermined. V dropped 4 bases and J dropped 4 bases, with 7 bases sitting between them. This CDR3 region has 12 residues. The germline gives CDR1 SQVTM, CDR2 ANQGSEA. The CDR3 DNA is TGCAGCGTTGTGGCTGTTAATGAAAAACTGTTTTTT. Protein: CSVVAVNEKLFF.

This CDR3 is CASSTRTGSGTEAFF. The CDR3 DNA reads TGTGCCAGCAGCACACGGACAGGGTCGGGTACTGAAGCTTTCTTT. This chain uses TRBV7-6 with TRBJ1-1; 8 bases are shared with TRBD1. The germline V gene has CDR1 SGHVS and CDR2 FNYEAQ. CDR3 length equals 15 residues. V lost 5 bases to trimming and J lost 5 bases; unmatched junction nucleotides: 10.

CDR3 sequence: CASSKVGRGGYNEQFF. CDR3 coding DNA: TGTGCCAGCAGCAAAGTCGGGAGGGGGGGCTACAATGAGCAGTTCTTC. The chain employs TRBV21-1 and TRBJ2-1; the table calls TRBD2, which could not be checked here. TRBV21-1 is a listed pseudogene. The CDR3 covers 16 residues.

The chain carries TRBV18 and TRBJ1-2; no definite D call. V dropped 6 bases and J dropped 4 bases, with 21 bases sitting between them. This CDR3 is built from 16 residues. Germline V gene lookup returns CDR1 KGHSH and CDR2 LQKENI. CDR3 protein: CASSPNPGPGSYGYTF. The CDR3 bases are TGTGCCAGCTCGCCTAACCCGGGTCCCGGTTCCTATGGCTACACCTTC.

This chain links TRBV5-1 with TRBJ2-7; TRBD2 agrees at 9 bases. The CDR3 consists of 15 residues. Germline-derived CDR1 and CDR2 are SGHRS and YFSETQ. V gave up 5 bases and J gave up 2 bases; unmatched junction bases: 8. CDR3: CASRRGTSRTYEQYF. The DNA of the CDR3 is TGCGCCAGCAGACGGGGGACTAGCAGAACCTACGAGCAGTACTTC.

The chain joins TRBV6-1 to TRBJ1-5, with D hard to call. V was cut by 3 bases and J by 6 bases, with 9 bases left in between. This CDR3 has 13 amino acids. Germline CDR1 is MNHNS and CDR2 is SASEGT. This CDR3 reads CASSEKRFQPQHF. DNA for the CDR3: TGTGCCAGCAGTGAGAAACGTTTTCAGCCCCAGCATTTT.

The chain employs TRBV4-2 and TRBJ1-1; D perhaps matches TRBD1 (5 bases). The CDR3 totals 12 residues. The V and J ends lost 1 base and 8 bases respectively, with 8 bases between them. From germline, CDR1 is LGHNA and CDR2 YNFKEQ. The CDR3 loop reads CASSQARGEAFF. The CDR3 region has the DNA TGTGCCAGCAGCCAAGCTCGGGGGGAAGCTTTCTTT.